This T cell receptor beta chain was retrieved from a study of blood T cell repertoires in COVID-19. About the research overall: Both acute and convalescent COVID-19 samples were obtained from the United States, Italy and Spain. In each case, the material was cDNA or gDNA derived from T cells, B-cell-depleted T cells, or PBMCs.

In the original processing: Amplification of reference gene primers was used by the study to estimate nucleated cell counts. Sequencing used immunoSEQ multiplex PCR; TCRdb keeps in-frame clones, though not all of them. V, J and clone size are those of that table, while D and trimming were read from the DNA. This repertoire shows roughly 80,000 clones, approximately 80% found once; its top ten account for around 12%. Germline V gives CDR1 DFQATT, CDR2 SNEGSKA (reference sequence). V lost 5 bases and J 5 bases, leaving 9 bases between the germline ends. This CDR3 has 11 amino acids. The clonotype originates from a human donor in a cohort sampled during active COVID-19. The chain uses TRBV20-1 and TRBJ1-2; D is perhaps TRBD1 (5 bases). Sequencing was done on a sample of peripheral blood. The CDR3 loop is CSAAGGYGYTF. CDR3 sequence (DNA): TGCAGTGCTGCGGGGGGATATGGCTACACCTTC.